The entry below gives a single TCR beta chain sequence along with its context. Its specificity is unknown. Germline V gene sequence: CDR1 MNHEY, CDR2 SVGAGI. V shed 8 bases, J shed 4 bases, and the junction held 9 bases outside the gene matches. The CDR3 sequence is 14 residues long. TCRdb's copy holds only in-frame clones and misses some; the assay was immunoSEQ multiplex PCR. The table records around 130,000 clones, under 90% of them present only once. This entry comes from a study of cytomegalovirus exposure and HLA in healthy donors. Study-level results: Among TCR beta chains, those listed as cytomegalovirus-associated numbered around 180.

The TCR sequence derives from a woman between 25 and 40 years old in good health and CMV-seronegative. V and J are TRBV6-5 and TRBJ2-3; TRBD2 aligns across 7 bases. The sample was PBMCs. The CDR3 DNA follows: TGTGCCAGCTTATCCAGCGGGGCGTCAGATACGCAGTATTTT. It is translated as CASLSSGASDTQYF.